The next 15 T cell receptor beta chains were all read from a single sample in a study of T cells in Graves' hyperthyroidism and ophthalmopathy. RNA transcripts yielded amplified TCR beta CDR3 regions. HTBI primers drove first-round RT-PCR of the TCR CDR3. TCRdb re-analysed the multiplex PCR reads in MiXCR, keeping a single row per CDR3 protein. The sample lists 600,000 or so distinct CDR3 sequences; more than 14% were seen once. Sequenced input: blood. The source of these receptors is a woman aged 50 to 60 with Graves' ophthalmopathy.

This clonotype has ten or more counts. One junction end does not reproduce the germline sequence, and a read error may be involved. The chain uses TRBV28 and TRBJ2-5; TRBD1 aligns across 7 bases. Germline V gene data show CDR1 as MDHEN and CDR2 as SYDVKM. This CDR3 is 13 amino acids long. The CDR3 loop reads CASSLVDGQGVDF. The CDR3 DNA follows: TGTGCCAGCAGTTTAGTAGATGGTCAGGGGGTGGACTTC.

This clonotype appeared many times. The chain recombines TRBV7-2 with TRBJ2-1; 7 bases are shared with TRBD2. Looked up from germline, CDR1 is SGHTA and CDR2 is FQGNSA. V was clipped by 5 bases and J by 5 bases; unmatched bases: 6. This CDR3 has 14 amino acids. The CDR3 sequence: CASSTGGFDNEQFF. In DNA, the CDR3 is TGTGCCAGCAGCACGGGAGGTTTCGACAATGAGCAGTTCTTC.

This clonotype came up many times. The chain uses TRBV6-2 or TRBV6-3 and TRBJ2-1, with D maybe TRBD2 (5 bases). The CDR3 sequence is 15 residues long. Germline lookup yields CDR1 MNHEY and CDR2 SVGEGT. Trimming cost V 0 bases and J 10 bases, with 16 bases left between them. The CDR3 loop is CASSYSILASGEQFF. CDR3 DNA sequence: TGTGCCAGCAGTTACTCGATTCTAGCATCCGGGGAGCAGTTCTTC.

The chain is built from TRBV14 and TRBJ2-1, with 7 bases fitting TRBD2. Looked up from germline, CDR1 is SGHDN and CDR2 is FVKESK. This CDR3 has 15 amino acids. Losses at the gene ends were 6 bases for V and 12 bases for J; bases not matched to a gene: 17. The CDR3 spells CASSQYSGTRVVQFF. The CDR3 coding sequence is TGTGCCAGCAGTCAGTACAGCGGGACGAGGGTCGTGCAGTTCTTC.

This clonotype was recorded at least ten times. The V and J genes are TRBV7-9 and TRBJ1-2, with D possibly being TRBD1 (6 bases). V was trimmed by 1 base and J by 3 bases, leaving 18 bases between them. The CDR3 runs 17 residues. CDR1 SEHNR and CDR2 FQNEAQ come from the germline V gene (reference sequence). CDR3 loop: CASSLDWDIPSDYGYTF. Written as DNA, the CDR3 is TGTGCCAGCAGCTTAGACTGGGACATTCCTTCTGACTATGGCTACACCTTC. The full variable domain, in which reference TRBV7-9 and TRBJ1-2 provide the parts outside the CDR3, is DTGVSQNPRHKITKRGQNVTFRCDPISEHNRLYWYRQTLGQGPEFLTYFQNEAQLEKSRLLSDRFSAERPKGSFSTLEIQRTEQGDSAMYLCASSLDWDIPSDYGYTFGSGTRLTVV.

This clonotype was observed at least ten times. This chain uses TRBV5-1 with TRBJ2-1, with D possibly being TRBD2 (6 bases). V lost 5 bases and J 2 bases, leaving 14 bases between the germline ends. There are 15 residues in the CDR3. Per germline, CDR1 SGHRS and CDR2 YFSETQ. CDR3 sequence: CASRSGGGAYNEQFF. CDR3 nucleotides: TGCGCCAGCAGGTCCGGGGGAGGAGCCTACAATGAGCAGTTCTTC.

This clonotype was counted between two and nine times. The gene calls are TRBV12-3 or TRBV12-4 and TRBJ2-6, with D possibly matching TRBD1 (6 bases). The CDR3 consists of 15 residues. The ends were cut back, 6 bases at V and 3 bases at J, with 12 bases in the middle. As DNA, the CDR3 is TGTGCCAGCAGGCCGACAGGTTATGGGGCCAACGTCCTGACTTTC. This codes for CASRPTGYGANVLTF.

This clonotype was picked up one time. J is TRBJ2-3 and V is TRBV7-2, with 11 bases that match TRBD1. The V gene end was trimmed by 3 bases and the J gene end by 6 bases; junction bases not matched to a gene: 5. This CDR3 is built from 15 residues. Germline V gene data show CDR1 as SGHTA and CDR2 as FQGNSA. CDR3 in amino acids: CASSFGTGGSDTQYF. The CDR3 nucleotides read TGTGCCAGCAGCTTTGGGACAGGGGGATCGGATACGCAGTATTTT.

This clonotype was observed many times. V gene TRBV4-2 combines with J gene TRBJ1-1; D remains unclear. CDR1 is LGHNA and CDR2 is YNFKEQ in the germline V gene. The V end was cut by 0 bases, the J end by 5 bases, with 7 bases between. CDR3 length equals 13 residues. CDR3 sequence: CASSQDLVTEAFF. The CDR3 DNA reads TGTGCCAGCAGCCAAGACTTAGTTACTGAAGCTTTCTTT.

This clonotype was detected only a few times. The V and J genes are TRBV7-9 and TRBJ1-4, with 11 bases matching TRBD1. V shed 7 bases and J 7 bases; nucleotides not matched to a gene: 8. CDR3 length: 15 amino acids. Per germline, CDR1 SEHNR and CDR2 FQNEAQ (reference sequence). CDR3 nucleotides: TGTGCCAGCACATCACCCGGGACAGGGGGTGAAAAACTGTTTTTT. Protein: CASTSPGTGGEKLFF.

This clonotype appeared a few times. V gene TRBV2 combines with J gene TRBJ2-1; 12 positions match TRBD2. Looked up from germline, CDR1 is SNHLY and CDR2 is FYNNEI. This CDR3 comprises 15 residues. The J segment lost 6 bases and the V segment lost 2 bases, leaving 2 bases of the junction unmatched. CDR3 bases: TGTGCCAGCAGTGAACTAGCGGGAGGGATCAATGAGCAGTTCTTC. As protein: CASSELAGGINEQFF.

This clonotype showed up just a few times. A much larger clone differs from this one at a single base, so this may be a read error. The CDR3 carries no conserved terminal phenylalanine or tryptophan, so it likely arises from a read error. This chain joins TRBV2 and TRBJ1-5, with D hard to call. The germline V gene encodes CDR1 SNHLY and CDR2 FYNNEI. V dropped 1 base and J dropped 4 bases, with 8 bases sitting between them. The CDR3 sequence is 14 residues long. CDR3 in amino acids: CASSEGRSNQPQHL. The DNA for the CDR3 is TGTGCCAGCAGTGAAGGCAGATCGAATCAGCCCCAGCATCTT.

This clonotype has a count of ten or more. This chain connects TRBV20-1 to TRBJ1-6; D ambiguous. With 8 bases removed from V and 6 bases from J, the gap between germline ends came to 14 bases. Germline lookup yields CDR1 DFQATT and CDR2 SNEGSKA (reference sequence). The CDR3 contains 13 residues. CDR3 loop: CSPGSDLNSPLHF. CDR3 nucleotide sequence: TGCAGTCCCGGGTCTGATCTTAATTCACCCCTCCACTTT.

The table lists this clonotype with a few counts. This chain connects TRBV27 to TRBJ2-3; D is perhaps TRBD1 (5 bases). The germline V gene has CDR1 MNHEY and CDR2 SMNVEV (reference sequence). The CDR3 sequence is 14 residues long. Trimming took 4 bases from V and 7 from J, leaving 15 bases between them. The chain's CDR3 is CASSSTPTVNTQYF. The CDR3 coding sequence is TGTGCCAGCAGTTCTACCCCGACAGTTAATACGCAGTATTTT.

This clonotype was observed at least ten times. V gene TRBV30 combines with J gene TRBJ1-2, with D maybe TRBD1 (6 bases). The CDR3 totals 10 residues. V was cut by 1 base and J by 13 bases, with 10 bases left in between. The germline V gene encodes CDR1 GTSNPN and CDR2 SVGIG (reference sequence). CDR3 in DNA: TGTGCCTGGAGTGGCGGGGGGCTCACCTTC. This codes for CAWSGGGLTF.